Following are 30 T cell receptor beta chains from one sample sequenced in a study of T-cell reconstitution after alpha-beta-depleted transplantation in children. The TCRbeta library was prepared with unique molecular identifiers. A single record per CDR3 protein comes from TCRdb applying MiXCR to the PCR reads. This repertoire shows roughly 490,000 distinct CDR3 sequences, over 10% found once; its top ten account for less than 15%. This specimen consisted of PBMCs, mostly from graft donor cells, obtained 180 days after TCRalphabeta/CD19-depleted stem cell transplant. Receptor source: a female patient aged 2-15 years who had a stem cell transplant for aplastic anemia, so the T cells may come from the graft donor.

This clonotype was seen a few times. V usage is TRBV6-2 or TRBV6-3 and J usage is TRBJ2-7, with 8 positions matching TRBD2. The CDR3 extends over 13 amino acids. J gave up 0 bases and V 11 bases, and 6 bases lay outside the gene matches. Looked up from germline, CDR1 is MNHEY and CDR2 is SVGEGT. The CDR3 is CAGQSGSSYEQYF. The DNA for the CDR3 is TGTGCCGGACAAAGCGGGAGCTCCTACGAGCAGTACTTC.

The chain employs TRBV7-2 and TRBJ2-3; D is uncertain. V lost 6 bases and J lost 6, with 13 bases in between. Per germline, CDR1 SGHTA and CDR2 FQGNSA. This CDR3 spans 13 amino acids. The CDR3 sequence: CASRYGRGDTQYF. The CDR3 DNA reads TGTGCCAGCAGATATGGCCGTGGGGATACGCAGTATTTT. Complete variable domain (other parts from reference TRBV7-2 and TRBJ2-3): GAGVSQSPSNKVTEKGKDVELRCDPISGHTALYWYRQSLGQGLEFLIYFQGNSAPDKSGLPSDRFSAERTGGSVSTLTIQRTQQEDSAVYLCASRYGRGDTQYFGPGTRLTVL.

This clonotype was recorded at least ten times. The chain links TRBV11-2 to TRBJ1-1; no clear D. The CDR3 consists of 14 residues. Germline loops: CDR1 SGHAT, CDR2 FQNNGV. The ends were cut back, 3 bases at V and 0 bases at J, with 8 bases in the middle. As DNA, the CDR3 is TGTGCCAGCAGCTTTCCCGGACTGAACACTGAAGCTTTCTTT. Encoded protein: CASSFPGLNTEAFF.

This clonotype was seen ten or more times. V usage is TRBV10-3 and J usage is TRBJ2-7; TRBD1 matches 10 bases. The CDR3 length is 15 residues. CDR1 is ENHRY and CDR2 is SYGVKD in the germline V gene. Unmatched junction bases numbered 4, after V lost 3 bases and J lost 2 bases. CDR3 loop: CAISDPGQGAYEQYV. The CDR3 coding sequence is TGTGCCATCAGTGACCCCGGACAGGGGGCCTACGAGCAGTACGTC.

The chain employs TRBV7-9 and TRBJ2-1; perhaps TRBD2 as D (6 bases). With 3 bases removed from V and 9 bases from J, the gap between germline ends came to 24 bases. CDR3 length: 17 residues. CDR1 and CDR2 (germline): SEHNR, FQNEAQ (reference sequence). The chain's CDR3 is CASSFAGAGTPIAEQFF. DNA for the CDR3: TGTGCCAGCAGCTTCGCCGGGGCGGGAACCCCCATCGCTGAGCAGTTCTTC.

This clonotype was counted between two and nine times. The chain links TRBV6-1 to TRBJ1-5; 7 nucleotides agree with TRBD1. The germline V gene has CDR1 MNHNS and CDR2 SASEGT. The CDR3 is 16 residues long. The J segment lost 1 base and the V segment lost 4 bases, leaving 7 bases of the junction unmatched. CDR3 DNA sequence: TGTGCCAGCAGTGTTGGACAGGTTTTGAGCAATCAGCCCCAGCATTTT. Encoded protein: CASSVGQVLSNQPQHF.

The chain recombines TRBV6-1 with TRBJ2-7, with D unclear. CDR1 and CDR2 (germline): MNHNS, SASEGT. The CDR3 totals 14 residues. Between the trimmed V and J ends, which lost 8 bases and 2 bases, there was a span of 16 bases. CDR3 region: CASAVWQDTYEQYF. The CDR3 coding sequence is TGTGCCAGCGCAGTATGGCAGGATACCTACGAGCAGTACTTC.

V usage is TRBV7-9 and J usage is TRBJ2-1, with a weak D call TRBD1 (6 bases). Germline values: CDR1 SEHNR, CDR2 FQNEAQ (reference sequence). Trimming pared 3 bases from V and 2 bases from J, leaving 8 bases between. The CDR3 is 14 residues long. CDR3 loop: CASSFTGPYNEQFF. DNA of the CDR3: TGTGCCAGCAGCTTTACAGGGCCCTACAATGAGCAGTTCTTC. Filled out from reference TRBV7-9 and TRBJ2-1, the complete variable domain reads DTGVSQNPRHKITKRGQNVTFRCDPISEHNRLYWYRQTLGQGPEFLTYFQNEAQLEKSRLLSDRFSAERPKGSFSTLEIQRTEQGDSAMYLCASSFTGPYNEQFFGPGTRLTVL.

The J gene is TRBJ1-4, the V gene TRBV18, with D hard to call. The V end lost 0 bases, the J end lost 4 bases, and 6 bases lay between the germline ends. The germline gives CDR1 KGHSH, CDR2 LQKENI. The CDR3 covers 14 residues. In DNA, the CDR3 is TGTGCCAGCTCACCACCGTGGGGTAATGAAAAACTGTTTTTT. Protein sequence: CASSPPWGNEKLFF.

This clonotype occurred a few times. At one of its ends the junction is not consistent with the germline gene, which may arise from a read error. This sequence joins TRBV20-1 and TRBJ2-1, with D tentatively TRBD1 (5 bases). Per germline, CDR1 DFQATT and CDR2 SNEGSKA (reference sequence). The CDR3 is 13 amino acids. The chain's CDR3 is CSARDSLRDEQFF. In nucleotides, the CDR3 is TGCAGTGCGAGAGACAGCCTCAGGGATGAGCAGTTCTTC.

In this sample, this clonotype turned up a few times. The rearrangement uses TRBV28 and TRBJ2-3, with D possibly matching TRBD1 (5 bases). This CDR3 has 15 residues. V was shortened by 2 bases and J by 8 bases, with 17 bases between the two germline ends. Germline CDR1 MDHEN, CDR2 SYDVKM. CDR3 sequence reads: CASSLVPQAAVTQYF. The CDR3 nucleotides read TGTGCCAGCAGTTTAGTCCCACAGGCCGCCGTTACGCAGTATTTT.

This chain links TRBV4-1 with TRBJ1-2; TRBD1 matches 8 bases. Germline CDR1 MGHRA, CDR2 YSYEKL. The V segment lost 5 bases and the J segment 2 bases; nucleotides outside the gene matches: 7. The CDR3 has 15 residues. CDR3 residues: CASSGQGSTNYGYTF. The CDR3 region has the DNA TGCGCCAGCAGCGGACAGGGCAGTACCAACTATGGCTACACCTTC.

This clonotype occurred a few times. The rearrangement links TRBV28 to TRBJ2-7; TRBD1 is a possible D gene (5 bases). CDR1 is MDHEN, CDR2 SYDVKM, per germline. This CDR3 has 12 residues. The ends were cut back, 3 bases at V and 6 bases at J, with 9 bases in the middle. The CDR3 DNA sequence: TGTGCCAGCAGTTTCGAAAGGGGCGAGCAGTACGTC. Translating it yields CASSFERGEQYV.

This sequence joins TRBV7-9 and TRBJ1-1; unclear D gene. The germline V gene encodes CDR1 SEHNR and CDR2 FQNEAQ (reference sequence). V was cut by 5 bases and J by 4 bases, with 11 bases left in between. The CDR3 spans 13 residues. CDR3 sequence (DNA): TGTGCCAGCAGCGTGAGCCGGTTCACTGAAGCTTTCTTT. Its protein product is CASSVSRFTEAFF. Variable domain in full (rest from reference TRBV7-9 and TRBJ1-1): DTGVSQNPRHKITKRGQNVTFRCDPISEHNRLYWYRQTLGQGPEFLTYFQNEAQLEKSRLLSDRFSAERPKGSFSTLEIQRTEQGDSAMYLCASSVSRFTEAFFGQGTRLTVV.

J is TRBJ2-7 and V is TRBV14; possible D gene TRBD2, 6 bases. Germline loops: CDR1 SGHDN, CDR2 FVKESK. The CDR3 consists of 17 residues. Deletions cut 0 bases from V and 0 bases from J, with 15 bases between. CDR3 amino acids: CASSQDPSWDSSYEQYF. The CDR3 DNA is TGTGCCAGCAGCCAAGATCCCAGTTGGGACTCCTCCTACGAGCAGTACTTC.

This clonotype was seen a handful of times. The rearrangement uses TRBV7-9 and TRBJ1-5; D gene unclear. The V end lost 3 bases, the J end lost 7 bases, and 7 bases lay between the germline ends. The length of the CDR3 is 12 residues. Germline V gives CDR1 SEHNR, CDR2 FQNEAQ (reference sequence). CDR3: CASSFDWQPQHF. DNA of the CDR3: TGTGCCAGCAGCTTCGACTGGCAGCCCCAGCATTTT.

This clonotype was picked up a small number of times. The genes are TRBV12-3 or TRBV12-4 and TRBJ1-4; D is undetermined. This CDR3 contains 19 residues. Trimming took off 2 bases at V and 5 bases at J, with 24 bases between the two ends. The CDR3 sequence: CASSLPNWLGQAMNEKLFF. The CDR3, as DNA: TGTGCCAGCAGTTTACCCAACTGGCTCGGGCAGGCGATGAATGAAAAACTGTTTTTT.

The V call is TRBV29-1, the J call TRBJ1-2; the match to TRBD1 covers 8 bases. This CDR3 is built from 14 residues. V lost 7 bases and J lost 3; bases outside the gene matches: 10. Germline CDR1 reads SQVTM; CDR2 reads ANQGSEA. Here the CDR3 DNA reads TGCAGCGAACGACGTCAGGGGGCGGACTATGGCTACACCTTC. Protein sequence: CSERRQGADYGYTF.

In its sample, this clonotype was seen many times. The chain joins TRBV27 to TRBJ2-1; D perhaps matches TRBD2 (6 bases). CDR3 size: 15 residues. Germline CDR1 reads MNHEY; CDR2 reads SMNVEV (reference sequence). Trimming removed 4 bases at V and 5 bases at J, with 15 bases between. The CDR3 is CASSSLGTGDNEQFF. CDR3 coding DNA: TGTGCCAGCAGTTCACTCGGGACTGGGGACAATGAGCAGTTCTTC.

This clonotype has more than one count but fewer than ten. The CDR3 sequence is CASSYSGKGHEQYF. The DNA of the CDR3 is TGTGCCAGCAGTTACTCGGGGAAGGGTCACGAGCAGTACTTC. The genes are TRBV6-2 or TRBV6-3 and TRBJ2-7; no clear D. Germline V gene data show CDR1 as MNHEY and CDR2 as SVGEGT. Trimming stripped 0 bases from V and 5 bases from J, with 11 bases between. The CDR3 length is 14 residues.

A few counts support this clonotype. This chain joins TRBV28 and TRBJ2-3; 7 nucleotides align to TRBD2. This CDR3 region has 14 residues. Looked up from germline, CDR1 is MDHEN and CDR2 is SYDVKM. V lost 6 bases to trimming and J lost 2 bases; unmatched junction nucleotides: 5. For the CDR3, the DNA is TGTGCCAGCAGAGGGACTATCACCACAGATACGCAGTATTTT. It is translated as CASRGTITTDTQYF.

This clonotype was seen at least ten times. The V call is TRBV6-2 or TRBV6-3, the J call TRBJ2-1; 8 positions agree with TRBD1. V lost 6 bases and J lost 4; bases outside the gene matches: 8. Looked up from germline, CDR1 is MNHEY and CDR2 is SVGEGT. The CDR3 is made up of 15 amino acids. This chain's CDR3 is CASSLDRGIYNEQFF. For the CDR3, the DNA is TGTGCCAGCAGCCTCGACAGGGGAATTTACAATGAGCAGTTCTTC.

This clonotype has just a few counts. The chain uses TRBV7-9 and TRBJ2-7; unclear D gene. The germline CDR1 and CDR2 sequences are SEHNR and FQNEAQ (reference sequence). This CDR3 contains 11 residues. V was shortened by 4 bases and J by 4 bases, with 5 bases between the two germline ends. The CDR3 nucleotides are TGTGCCAGCAGCTGGGCGTACGAGCAGTACGTC. Its protein is CASSWAYEQYV.

This clonotype has a handful of counts. The gene calls are TRBV20-1 and TRBJ1-2, with a tentative D call TRBD1 (6 bases). From germline, CDR1 is DFQATT and CDR2 SNEGSKA (reference sequence). The CDR3 contains 16 residues. The V end lost 0 bases, the J end lost 7 bases, and 21 bases lay between the germline ends. The CDR3 reads CSARDALDRGSAGYTF. CDR3 coding DNA: TGCAGTGCTAGAGATGCGTTGGACAGAGGATCGGCTGGCTACACCTTC.

V is TRBV4-3 and J is TRBJ1-6; TRBD1 matches 7 bases. This CDR3 spans 15 amino acids. The V gene's germline CDR1 is LGHNA and CDR2 YSLEER. V shed 7 bases, J shed 4 bases, and the junction held 7 bases outside the gene matches. This CDR3 is CASKNDRDYNSPLHF. CDR3 nucleotides: TGCGCCAGCAAAAACGACAGGGATTATAATTCACCCCTCCACTTT.

V and J are TRBV14 and TRBJ2-3; 8 nucleotides match TRBD2. The junction had 6 bases not matched to a gene; V was cut back by 3 bases and J by 4 bases. This CDR3 is built from 15 residues. CDR1 is SGHDN and CDR2 is FVKESK in the germline V gene. The CDR3 reads CASSQHAGGPDTQYF. The CDR3 DNA sequence: TGTGCCAGCAGCCAGCACGCGGGGGGCCCAGATACGCAGTATTTT.

This clonotype was detected many times. The chain uses TRBV7-2 and TRBJ2-1; 8 nucleotides agree with TRBD2. Germline lookup yields CDR1 SGHTA and CDR2 FQGNSA. The CDR3 runs 16 residues. V gave up 5 bases and J gave up 2 bases; unmatched junction bases: 8. CDR3 sequence: CASSASEREPYNEQFF. DNA of the CDR3: TGTGCCAGCAGCGCCTCTGAGCGGGAGCCCTACAATGAGCAGTTCTTC.

This rearrangement joins TRBV20-1 to TRBJ2-7; D uncertain. There are 12 residues in the CDR3. In germline, CDR1 is DFQATT, CDR2 SNEGSKA (reference sequence). Trimming stripped 1 base from V and 3 bases from J, with 7 bases between. The CDR3: CSARVVGYEQYF. In DNA form, the CDR3 reads TGCAGTGCTAGAGTCGTCGGCTACGAGCAGTACTTC.

This clonotype was found a few times. The chain uses TRBV12-3 or TRBV12-4 and TRBJ2-7; D is possibly TRBD2 (6 bases). Trimming shortened V by 3 bases and J by 5 bases, and 17 bases separated the two germline ends. The CDR3 is 15 residues long. CDR3 residues: CASSLKFGGFHEQYF. The CDR3 DNA follows: TGTGCCAGCAGTTTGAAATTTGGGGGGTTCCACGAGCAGTACTTC.

V gene TRBV3-1 combines with J gene TRBJ1-6, with TRBD1 identical over 9 bases. V lost 0 bases and J lost 4; bases outside the gene matches: 7. CDR3 length equals 18 residues. Germline V gene sequence: CDR1 LGHDT, CDR2 YNNKEL (reference sequence). The CDR3 here is CASSQDWTGAVYNSPLHF. The DNA of the CDR3 is TGTGCCAGCAGCCAAGATTGGACAGGGGCAGTGTATAATTCACCCCTCCACTTT.